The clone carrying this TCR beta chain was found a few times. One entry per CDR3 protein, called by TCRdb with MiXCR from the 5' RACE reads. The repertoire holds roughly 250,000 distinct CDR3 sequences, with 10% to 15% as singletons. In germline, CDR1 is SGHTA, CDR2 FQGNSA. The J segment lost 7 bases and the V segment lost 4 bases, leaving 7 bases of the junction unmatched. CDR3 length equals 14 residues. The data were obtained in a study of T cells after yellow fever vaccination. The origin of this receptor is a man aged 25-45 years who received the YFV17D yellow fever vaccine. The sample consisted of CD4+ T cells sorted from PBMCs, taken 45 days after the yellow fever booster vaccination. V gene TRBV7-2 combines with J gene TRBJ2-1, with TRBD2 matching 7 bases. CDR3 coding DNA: TGTGCCAGCAGCTGGCCCCGGGGGGTTAATGAGCAGTTCTTC. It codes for CASSWPRGVNEQFF.